These 2 T cell receptor beta chains share one sample of origin, sequenced in a study of T-cell memory formation after mild COVID-19. TCRdb redid the calling of the 5' RACE reads with MiXCR, one entry per CDR3 protein. In the table there are some 150,000 distinct CDR3 sequences, roughly 21% of which are singletons. The specimen was PBMCs or a T cell subset sorted from them (not recorded which). These TCRs come from an adult woman who had mild COVID-19 (a few samples of this study predate the infection). Cell type and time point are not known.

In this sample, this clonotype turned up many times. The CDR3 DNA reads as TGTGCCACCAGCAGAGATAAGTTTCTCGACGAGCAGTACTTC. Protein sequence: CATSRDKFLDEQYF. The rearrangement uses TRBV15 and TRBJ2-7; D unresolved. Germline values: CDR1 LNHNV, CDR2 YYDKDF (reference sequence). V was clipped by 0 bases and J by 5 bases, with 11 bases between them. This CDR3 is built from 14 residues.

This clonotype was detected many times. V is TRBV6-1 and J is TRBJ2-3; unclear D gene. The V gene's germline CDR1 is MNHNS and CDR2 SASEGT. The length of the CDR3 is 12 residues. The ends were cut back, 6 bases at V and 5 bases at J, with 9 bases in the middle. The CDR3 DNA sequence: TGTGCCAGCAGCCAATTTTTAGATACGCAGTATTTT. It encodes CASSQFLDTQYF.